Listed below are T cell receptor beta chains from one sample, sequenced in a study of Graves' ophthalmopathy and Graves' hyperthyroidism. TCRdb itself ran the multiplex PCR reads through MiXCR, one entry per CDR3 protein. The table lists under 200,000 distinct CDR3 sequences, approximately 38% of them singletons. The specimen was peripheral blood. The receptor set was obtained from a woman aged 40 to 50 with Graves' ophthalmopathy. CDR3s include the opening cysteine and the closing phenylalanine or tryptophan. D genes are given only for firm matches. Clone sizes are given selectively: once, few, many, or a class where the clone is expanded.

TRBJ1-5 | NA | many | TRBV9 | TGTGCCAGCAGCGTAGGGCCGGCTAGCAATCAGCCCCAGCATTTT | CASSVGPASNQPQHF
TRBJ2-5 | TRBD1 | NA | TRBV6-2/TRBV6-3 | TGTGCCAGCAGGCTGGACAGGGGCCTTCGATATGGGACCCAGTACTTC | CASRLDRGLRYGTQYF
TRBJ1-1 | TRBD1 | many | TRBV6-2/TRBV6-3 | TGTGCCAGCAGTTACGGGGGGACAGCCAATGAAGCTTTCTTT | CASSYGGTANEAFF
TRBJ2-5 | TRBD1 | many | TRBV27 | TGTGCCAGCAGTTTAGACAGGGGGGGAGAGACCCAGTACTTC | CASSLDRGGETQYF
TRBJ2-2 | NA | many | TRBV27 | TGTGCCAGCAGTTTGGTTTGGGTGGGATCCGGGGAGCTGTTTTTT | CASSLVWVGSGELFF
TRBJ1-6 | NA | many | TRBV10-3 | TGTGCCATCCGGACGGGCTATAATTCACCCCTCCACTTT | CAIRTGYNSPLHF
TRBJ1-3 | TRBD1 | NA | TRBV6-1 | TGTGCCGGACAGGGGATCCTTGGAAACACCATATATTTT | CAGQGILGNTIYF
TRBJ2-5 | NA | NA | TRBV6-1 | TGTGCCAGCAGTGAAGCTGACGAATCCATCAAGTACCAAGAGACCCAGTACTTC | CASSEADESIKYQETQYF
TRBJ1-3 | NA | NA | TRBV28 | TGTGCCAGCGGGACGGGAGGAAACACCATATATTTT | CASGTGGNTIYF
TRBJ1-2 | NA | many | TRBV6-1 | TGTGCCAGCAGTGACCCTCTCAGCCCCTTCTATGGCTACACCTTC | CASSDPLSPFYGYTF
TRBJ2-5 | TRBD1 | many | TRBV25-1 | TGTGCCAGCGGACAGGGGTCAGAGACCCAGTACTTC | CASGQGSETQYF
TRBJ1-1 | NA | NA | TRBV7-3 | TGTGCCAGCAGCTTATCGTCGGGCGGCACCAAAGCTTTCTTT | CASSLSSGGTKAFF
TRBJ2-5 | NA | once | TRBV9 | TGTGCCAGCAGCTTAGCGAGGGCAAGAGGGGAGACCCAGTACTTC | CASSLARARGETQYF
TRBJ2-5 | NA | many | TRBV13 | TGTGCCAGCAGCCAGAGGAAGGTCCACCAAGAGACCCAGTACTTC | CASSQRKVHQETQYF
TRBJ1-1 | NA | once | TRBV12-3/TRBV12-4 | TGTGCCAGCGGGGTAAGAAAGGAAGCTTTCTTT | CASGVRKEAFF
TRBJ2-5 | NA | NA | TRBV7-2 | TGTGCCAGCAGCTTAGCGACGGGATGGGGGGAGACCCAGTACTTC | CASSLATGWGETQYF
TRBJ1-1 | NA | NA | TRBV28 | TGTGCCAGCAGCCCCATGGGGCAGGGACCCCACCTGCGTCGAGCTTTCTTT | CASSPMGQGPHLRRAFF
TRBJ2-7 | TRBD1 | many | TRBV4-1 | TGCGCCAGCAGCACCCGGGACAGAGGCTCCTACGAGCAGTACTTC | CASSTRDRGSYEQYF
TRBJ2-7 | NA | NA | TRBV11-2 | TGTGCCAGCAGCTTAGTTGTACTTCAGGGCCACCCCTACGAGCAGTACTTC | CASSLVVLQGHPYEQYF
TRBJ1-2 | TRBD1 | NA | TRBV6-5 | TGTGCCAGCAGTTTCTCAACCGGGACAGCCTATGGCTACACCTTC | CASSFSTGTAYGYTF
TRBJ1-2 | NA | many | TRBV12-5 | TGTGCTAGTGGACCAGGGGATTTTTCTAACTATGGCTACACCTTC | CASGPGDFSNYGYTF
TRBJ2-5 | NA | many | TRBV20-1 | TGCAGTGCTAGCACCCCCGGACGAAGGGGAGAGACCCAGTACTTC | CSASTPGRRGETQYF
TRBJ2-7 | NA | NA | TRBV6-1 | TGTGCCAGCAGTGAATCCAGGGCGGGCCGCGAGCAGTACTTC | CASSESRAGREQYF
TRBJ2-7 | TRBD1 | few | TRBV27 | TGTGCCAGCAGTTTACGACAGGGGGCATGGGAGCAGTACTTC | CASSLRQGAWEQYF
TRBJ1-1 | NA | many | TRBV5-1 | TGCGCCAGCAGCTCCGGGACCGAGTCTCGAGAAGCTTTCTTT | CASSSGTESREAFF
TRBJ2-7 | TRBD1 | many | TRBV6-5 | TGTGCCAGCAGTTACTCCGGGACCGGGACAGCGCCCTACGAGCAGTACTTC | CASSYSGTGTAPYEQYF
TRBJ2-7 | TRBD1 | many | TRBV30 | TGTGCCTGGGGTCAGGGGGCGGGCGAGCAGTACTTC | CAWGQGAGEQYF
TRBJ2-2 | NA | NA | TRBV6-2/TRBV6-3 | TGTGCCAGCAGTTATTTTGGGGGGGCGCACACCGGGGAGCTGTTTTTT | CASSYFGGAHTGELFF
TRBJ1-2 | NA | NA | TRBV11-3 | TGTGCCAGCAGCTTTCAGGGTCAGGATGGCTACACCTTC | CASSFQGQDGYTF
TRBJ1-2 | NA | many | TRBV5-1 | TGCGCCAGCAGCTTGGGACAAACCAAAGACTATGGCTACACCTTC | CASSLGQTKDYGYTF
TRBJ1-2 | TRBD1 | many | TRBV7-3 | TGTGCCAGCAGCACGGGACAGGGGAGAGGCTACACCTTC | CASSTGQGRGYTF
TRBJ1-2 | NA | NA | TRBV28 | TGTGCCAGCAGTTCCGCGAGACTCGGTTACTATGGCTACACCTTC | CASSSARLGYYGYTF
TRBJ1-1 | TRBD1 | NA | TRBV19 | TGTGCCAGTAGTATCGGACAGGGGAGCACTGAAGCTTTCTTT | CASSIGQGSTEAFF
TRBJ1-5 | NA | many | TRBV4-3 | TGCGCCAGCAGCCAAGTGGGGTTTAGGCAGCCCCAGCATTTT | CASSQVGFRQPQHF
TRBJ2-7 | NA | NA | TRBV12-3/TRBV12-4 | TGTGCCAGCAGTCCTCAGACAGGTAGCTCCTACGAGCAGTACTTC | CASSPQTGSSYEQYF
TRBJ1-1 | NA | many | TRBV20-1 | TGCAGTGCTAGGCAGACGGGGAACACTGAAGCTTTCTTT | CSARQTGNTEAFF
TRBJ1-2 | NA | many | TRBV3-1 | TGTGCCAGCAGCCGTCAGGGGATGGATGGCTACACCTTC | CASSRQGMDGYTF
TRBJ2-7 | NA | many | TRBV19 | TGTGCCAGTAGTATAGGAGGGGACGACTCCTACGAGCAGTACTTC | CASSIGGDDSYEQYF
TRBJ2-5 | NA | many | TRBV12-3/TRBV12-4 | TGTGCCAGCAGTTTTCAGGGGTCGCAAGAGACCCAGTACTTC | CASSFQGSQETQYF
TRBJ2-7 | TRBD1 | NA | TRBV6-1 | TGTGCCAGCAGAGGGGACAGAGGGTCCCACGAGCAGTACTTC | CASRGDRGSHEQYF
TRBJ2-7 | TRBD1 | NA | TRBV5-1 | TGCGCCAGCAGCTCTACTTGGCTGGGGACAGGGAACTACGAGCAGTACTTC | CASSSTWLGTGNYEQYF
TRBJ2-6 | NA | many | TRBV6-4 | TGTGCCAGCAGTGATGAGAGCTCTGGGGCCAACGTCCTGACTTTC | CASSDESSGANVLTF
TRBJ2-5 | TRBD2 | few | TRBV9 | TGTGCCAGCAGCGTAGGGGAGAGCGGGATAAACCAAGAGACCCAGTACTTC | CASSVGESGINQETQYF
TRBJ1-3 | TRBD1 | NA | TRBV7-3 | TGTGCCAGCACTACGCCGGGACAGACCTCTGGAAACACCATATATTTT | CASTTPGQTSGNTIYF
TRBJ1-5 | TRBD1 | many | TRBV6-1 | TGTGCCAGCAGTGGTCGACCAGGGGGGCCCAGCAATCAGCCCCAGCATTTT | CASSGRPGGPSNQPQHF
TRBJ1-6 | TRBD1 | many | TRBV12-3/TRBV12-4 | TGTGCCAGCGGGTCAGGGGGGAAAAATTCACCCCTCCACTTT | CASGSGGKNSPLHF
TRBJ2-7 | NA | NA | TRBV28 | TGTGCCAGCAGTTTATTTCTGGGAAACGAGCAGTACTTC | CASSLFLGNEQYF
TRBJ2-5 | TRBD2 | many | TRBV29-1 | TGCAGCGTGGTAGCGGGAGTTGGTCAAGAGACCCAGTACTTC | CSVVAGVGQETQYF
TRBJ2-5 | TRBD2 | NA | TRBV7-2 | TGTGCCAGCAGCTTAGATCCGACTAGCGGGAGGACCCAGTACTTC | CASSLDPTSGRTQYF
TRBJ2-2 | NA | few | TRBV28 | TGTGCCAGCTTCGCCGTATCGAACACCGGGGAGCTGTTTTTT | CASFAVSNTGELFF
TRBJ2-7 | NA | NA | TRBV28 | TGTGCCAGCAGCCCCCCGCTAGCTTACGAGCAGTACTTC | CASSPPLAYEQYF
TRBJ2-7 | NA | NA | TRBV12-3/TRBV12-4 | TGTGCCAGCAGTTTCCCAGGGAACGAGCAGTACTTC | CASSFPGNEQYF
TRBJ2-2 | NA | medium-sized | TRBV6-1 | TGTGCCAGCAGCGATACCCCCCTCCCGATGACCGGGGAGCTGTTTTTT | CASSDTPLPMTGELFF
TRBJ1-2 | NA | NA | TRBV6-1 | TGTGCCAGCAACGAAGTGAGGGGGTCAGGCTACACCTTC | CASNEVRGSGYTF
TRBJ1-2 | NA | many | TRBV7-8 | TGTGCCAGCAGCTCCGACGTGGGGATCGGTGGCTACACCTTC | CASSSDVGIGGYTF